These 5 T cell receptor beta chains originate from one sample sequenced in a study of T cells in Graves' hyperthyroidism and ophthalmopathy. Using RNA transcripts as the source, TCR beta CDR3 regions were amplified. RT-PCR in the first round (using the HTBI primer set) targeted the TCR CDR3. TCRdb reprocessed the multiplex PCR reads via MiXCR and lists one record per CDR3 protein. Of around 260,000 distinct CDR3 sequences listed, 25% are singletons. Sequenced material: blood. Receptor source: a middle-aged man with Graves' hyperthyroidism that later progressed to Graves' ophthalmopathy.

The table lists this clonotype with many counts. This rearrangement joins TRBV20-1 to TRBJ2-5; either TRBD1 or TRBD2 may fit D (6 bases each). The V gene's germline CDR1 is DFQATT and CDR2 SNEGSKA (reference sequence). This CDR3 comprises 13 residues. V was trimmed by 6 bases and J by 5 bases, leaving 16 bases between them. The CDR3 loop reads CSATPGAQETQYF. CDR3 DNA: TGCAGTGCGACCCCGGGGGCCCAGGAGACCCAGTACTTC.

This clonotype was seen at least ten times. The genes are TRBV10-3 and TRBJ2-6, with D hard to call. From germline, CDR1 is ENHRY and CDR2 SYGVKD. V lost 7 bases, J lost 4 bases, and 5 bases lay in between. The CDR3 covers 12 residues. CDR3 sequence: CAIMGGANVLTF. CDR3 sequence (DNA): TGTGCCATCATGGGGGGGGCCAACGTCCTGACTTTC.

V usage is TRBV28 and J usage is TRBJ2-7; D may be TRBD2 (6 bases). This CDR3 is 13 amino acids long. Germline V gene lookup returns CDR1 MDHEN and CDR2 SYDVKM. The ends were cut back, 4 bases at V and 4 bases at J, with 11 bases in the middle. DNA of the CDR3: TGTGCCAGCAGTTCCGTGGACTATTACGAGCAGTACTTC. It translates to CASSSVDYYEQYF.

This clonotype was picked up many times. V and J are TRBV14 and TRBJ2-5; no clear D. The germline CDR1 and CDR2 sequences are SGHDN and FVKESK. The CDR3 loop spans 18 amino acids. The V gene lost 1 base and the J gene lost 2 bases, with 20 bases spanning the gap. CDR3 amino acids: CASSQGFLTVTPQETQYF. As DNA, the CDR3 is TGTGCCAGCAGCCAAGGATTTTTAACCGTTACCCCACAAGAGACCCAGTACTTC.

This clonotype was found many times. Relative to the germline gene, one junction end is altered; a read error may explain this. The chain has TRBV6-1 and TRBJ2-7; D may match TRBD1 or TRBD2 (5 bases each). The length of the CDR3 is 16 residues. The germline V gene encodes CDR1 MNHNS and CDR2 SASEGT. The CDR3 DNA reads TGTGCCAGCAGTCGACAAGGGACGGAAGCCTCCTACGGGCAGTACTTC. It specifies CASSRQGTEASYGQYF.